This T cell receptor beta chain was documented in a study of a mutant IDH1 vaccine in newly diagnosed glioma. This clone showed up just once. The antigen remains unidentified. Repertoires were generated with immunoSEQ multiplex PCR, while TCRdb's copy carries only in-frame clones and drops some. This sample has tens of thousands of clones, with roughly 86% found just once. Germline CDR1 SGHTA, CDR2 FQGNSA. This CDR3 is 16 amino acids long. V gave up 1 base and J gave up 4 bases, with 15 bases separating them. Time point reported: week 35, safety follow-up. Doses of 300 ug of mutant IDH1 20-mer peptide were given with topical imiquimod.

The starting material was PBMCs, obtained from a glioma patient whose treatment included an IDH1 peptide vaccine. This sequence joins TRBV7-2 and TRBJ2-3, with D perhaps TRBD1 or TRBD2 (5 bases each). The clonotype was recovered from a man between 25 and 39 years old with glioma. The CDR3 here is CASSLDLWGSADTQYF. In DNA form, the CDR3 reads TGTGCCAGCAGCTTAGATTTATGGGGGTCTGCAGATACGCAGTATTTT. Combining the CDR3 with reference TRBV7-2 and TRBJ2-3 gives the whole variable domain GAGVSQSPSNKVTEKGKDVELRCDPISGHTALYWYRQSLGQGLEFLIYFQGNSAPDKSGLPSDRFSAERTGGSVSTLTIQRTQQEDSAVYLCASSLDLWGSADTQYFGPGTRLTVL.